These 24 T cell receptor beta chains were all obtained from the same sample, sequenced in a study of identical twins. MiXCR was run by TCRdb on the 5' RACE reads, yielding one entry per CDR3 protein. The sample contains some 760,000 distinct CDR3 sequences, approximately 18% of which appear only once. These same data were also listed under a study on T cells expressing NK-cell markers.

Sequences were obtained from PBMCs. The receptors were gathered from a woman between 18 and 29 years old in good health.

This sequence joins TRBV9 and TRBJ2-1; no clear D. Between the trimmed V and J ends, which lost 4 bases and 2 bases, there was a span of 16 bases. Germline V gene lookup returns CDR1 SGDLS and CDR2 YYNGEE. This CDR3 spans 16 amino acids. The CDR3 loop is CASSPSSGLTYNEQFF. The CDR3 DNA reads as TGTGCCAGCAGCCCCTCATCCGGGCTCACCTACAATGAGCAGTTCTTC.

This clonotype was seen only a few times. This sequence joins TRBV10-2 and TRBJ1-4; D uncertain. This CDR3 has 14 amino acids. Trimming stripped 4 bases from V and 7 bases from J, with 13 bases between. Germline lookup yields CDR1 WSHSY and CDR2 SAAADI. CDR3 region: CASSGYSRGEKLFF. The CDR3 DNA follows: TGCGCCAGCAGTGGTTACTCACGGGGTGAAAAACTGTTTTTT.

This clonotype came up a few times. The J gene is TRBJ2-1, the V gene TRBV7-8; D call uncertain. The V end lost 3 bases, the J end lost 7 bases, and 7 bases lay between the germline ends. The CDR3 loop spans 12 amino acids. From germline, CDR1 is SGHVS and CDR2 FQNEAQ. Here the CDR3 reads CASSFPRNEQFF. CDR3 DNA sequence: TGTGCCAGCAGCTTCCCTCGGAATGAGCAGTTCTTC.

This clonotype was recorded a few times. V gene TRBV20-1 combines with J gene TRBJ2-3, with 11 bases identical to TRBD2. Germline CDR1 reads DFQATT; CDR2 reads SNEGSKA (reference sequence). With 5 bases clipped from V and 5 bases from J, the junction kept 9 bases outside the gene matches. The CDR3 has 15 residues. The CDR3 bases are TGCAGTGCTTCTGGACTAGCGGGTTTCAAAGATACGCAGTATTTT. As protein: CSASGLAGFKDTQYF.

V usage is TRBV16 and J usage is TRBJ1-2; D is uncertain. CDR1 KGHSY and CDR2 FQNENV come from the germline V gene. CDR3 length: 13 amino acids. Trimming removed 0 bases from V and 4 bases from J, with 6 bases in between. The CDR3 sequence is CASSQSDSYGYTF. In nucleotides, the CDR3 is TGTGCCAGCAGCCAATCTGATAGCTATGGCTACACCTTC.

This clonotype was counted a few times. The CDR3 region has the DNA TGCGCCAGCAGCTTGGCCAGGACTAGCGGGGGATACAATGAGCAGTTCTTC. Residues: CASSLARTSGGYNEQFF. V gene TRBV5-1 combines with J gene TRBJ2-1; 13 bases fit TRBD2. Germline V gives CDR1 SGHRS, CDR2 YFSETQ. The CDR3 length is 17 residues. Trimming took 0 bases from V and 4 from J; bases not matched to a gene: 4.

This chain joins TRBV7-8 and TRBJ2-3; the match to TRBD1 covers 7 bases. This CDR3 contains 15 residues. Losses at the gene ends were 9 bases for V and 4 bases for J; bases not matched to a gene: 13. Germline V lookup: CDR1 SGHVS, CDR2 FQNEAQ. The CDR3 loop reads CASLTIKGAADTQYF. In nucleotides, the CDR3 is TGTGCCAGTCTCACCATAAAGGGGGCCGCAGATACGCAGTATTTT.

This clonotype was counted between two and nine times. This chain connects TRBV5-1 to TRBJ2-1, with D perhaps TRBD2 (6 bases). V was shortened by 3 bases and J by 4 bases, with 14 bases between the two germline ends. Germline V CDR1 and CDR2: SGHRS, YFSETQ. The CDR3 is 15 residues long. CDR3 bases: TGCGCCAGCAGCTCCGGTGGCGGGAAGTACAATGAGCAGTTCTTC. It encodes CASSSGGGKYNEQFF.

The chain has TRBV12-3 or TRBV12-4 and TRBJ1-4, with D hard to call. The CDR3 length is 16 residues. The V end was cut by 5 bases, the J end by 3 bases, with 16 bases between. The CDR3 DNA is TGTGCCAGCAGTGCCAAGAGGAGGATAGCTAATGAAAAACTGTTTTTT. It yields the protein CASSAKRRIANEKLFF.

The chain is built from TRBV12-3 or TRBV12-4 and TRBJ2-1; 7 nucleotides align to TRBD2. This CDR3 spans 15 amino acids. Germline trimming cut 2 bases from V and 6 bases from J; bases unmatched to any gene: 7. CDR3 DNA: TGTGCCAGCAGTTTACTAGCGGAGATAGGCAATGAGCAGTTCTTC. This encodes CASSLLAEIGNEQFF.

This clonotype has more than one count but fewer than ten. The rearrangement joins TRBV20-1 to TRBJ2-1; 11 bases are shared with TRBD2. Germline trimming cut 3 bases from V and 4 bases from J; bases unmatched to any gene: 8. CDR3 size: 16 residues. The V gene's germline CDR1 is DFQATT and CDR2 SNEGSKA (reference sequence). The chain's CDR3 is CSARLTGLADYNEQFF. DNA of the CDR3: TGCAGTGCTAGGTTGACGGGACTAGCGGATTACAATGAGCAGTTCTTC.

This clonotype was recorded a few times. The rearrangement uses TRBV9 and TRBJ2-1, with 7 nucleotides matching TRBD2. Germline V gene data show CDR1 as SGDLS and CDR2 as YYNGEE. The V segment lost 2 bases and the J segment 2 bases; nucleotides outside the gene matches: 4. This CDR3 has 15 residues. CDR3 DNA sequence: TGTGCCAGCAGCGTCCGGGGAGGGCCCTACAATGAGCAGTTCTTC. Amino acids: CASSVRGGPYNEQFF.

This clonotype was found a few times. The rearrangement links TRBV20-1 to TRBJ1-4; D call uncertain. Trimming shortened V by 6 bases and J by 5 bases, and 16 bases separated the two germline ends. CDR1 is DFQATT and CDR2 is SNEGSKA in the germline V gene (reference sequence). The CDR3 extends over 14 amino acids. The CDR3 DNA reads as TGCAGTGCCCGACCGGGCGTAAACAATGAAAAACTGTTTTTT. Residues: CSARPGVNNEKLFF.

The chain links TRBV5-6 to TRBJ2-1; 7 bases map to TRBD1. This CDR3 is 14 amino acids long. V dropped 4 bases and J dropped 7; count of bases not matched to a gene: 8. The germline gives CDR1 SGHDT, CDR2 YYEEEE. The CDR3 DNA follows: TGTGCCAGCAGCGTAGGACAGGTGGTGAATGAGCAGTTCTTC. Amino acids: CASSVGQVVNEQFF.

This clonotype turned up a few times. The chain has TRBV9 and TRBJ2-3, with a tentative D call TRBD1 (6 bases). The V and J ends lost 3 bases and 2 bases respectively, with 16 bases between them. CDR3 size: 16 residues. Germline-derived CDR1 and CDR2 are SGDLS and YYNGEE. DNA for the CDR3: TGTGCCAGCAGCGAGGGGGTGGAGCAGATCACAGATACGCAGTATTTT. This codes for CASSEGVEQITDTQYF.

This sequence joins TRBV7-8 and TRBJ1-2; a possible D gene is TRBD1 (5 bases). The CDR3 runs to 14 residues. Germline CDR1 is SGHVS and CDR2 is FQNEAQ. Deletions cut 1 base from V and 2 bases from J, with 8 bases between. The DNA for the CDR3 is TGTGCCAGCAGCTTAGGGGGGTGGAACTATGGCTACACCTTC. Its protein product is CASSLGGWNYGYTF.

This clonotype was seen a handful of times. CDR3 loop: CASSRSSEQFF. The CDR3 bases are TGTGCCAGCAGCCGTAGCTCTGAGCAGTTCTTC. The chain recombines TRBV7-6 with TRBJ2-1; D unresolved. This CDR3 has 11 residues. Germline lookup yields CDR1 SGHVS and CDR2 FNYEAQ. The germline V and J ends were trimmed by 5 bases and 9 bases, with 8 bases remaining between them.

This clonotype was counted between two and nine times. J is TRBJ2-3 and V is TRBV10-2; TRBD2 is a possible D gene (5 bases). The germline CDR1 and CDR2 sequences are WSHSY and SAAADI. CDR3 length equals 12 residues. The ends were cut back, 9 bases at V and 6 bases at J, with 13 bases in the middle. The CDR3 protein is CASRGPPDTQYF. In DNA, the CDR3 is TGCGCCAGTAGAGGGCCACCGGATACGCAGTATTTT.

The chain carries TRBV7-2 and TRBJ2-3, with D perhaps TRBD1 (5 bases). V was cut by 4 bases and J by 14 bases, with 19 bases left in between. Germline values: CDR1 SGHTA, CDR2 FQGNSA. The CDR3 sequence is 13 residues long. The CDR3 protein is CASSSSRSGLVYF. The CDR3 nucleotides read TGTGCCAGCAGCTCGAGTCGTTCAGGGTTGGTGTATTTT.

This clonotype was seen more than once but under ten times. V usage is TRBV27 and J usage is TRBJ1-1; 8 bases map to TRBD1. Germline CDR1 is MNHEY and CDR2 is SMNVEV (reference sequence). V gave up 7 bases and J gave up 10 bases; unmatched junction bases: 8. The CDR3 runs 12 residues. CDR3 nucleotides: TGTGCCAGCAAGGCACAAACAGGGGGAGCTTTCTTT. Translated: CASKAQTGGAFF.

V and J are TRBV2 and TRBJ2-7, with 7 bases identical to TRBD1. The CDR3 totals 13 residues. V shed 6 bases, J shed 3 bases, and the junction held 5 bases outside the gene matches. The V gene's germline CDR1 is SNHLY and CDR2 FYNNEI. The CDR3 nucleotides are TGTGCCAGCAGACCGGACAGGTTCTACGAGCAGTACTTC. Protein product: CASRPDRFYEQYF.

This clonotype was seen a handful of times. The gene calls are TRBV6-1 and TRBJ2-2; the D is unclear. The V gene lost 6 bases and the J gene lost 3 bases, with 11 bases spanning the gap. The V gene's germline CDR1 is MNHNS and CDR2 SASEGT. This CDR3 has 14 residues. The CDR3, as DNA: TGTGCCAGCAGACCGGACCGCGACACCGGGGAGCTGTTTTTT. This sequence encodes CASRPDRDTGELFF.

This rearrangement joins TRBV14 to TRBJ2-7, with D hard to call. Trimming left V 2 bases short and J 5 bases short, with 10 bases between. CDR1 and CDR2 (germline): SGHDN, FVKESK. The CDR3 has 13 amino acids. CDR3 in DNA: TGTGCCAGCAGCCAAAAGCCACGGGACGAGCAGTACTTC. It translates to CASSQKPRDEQYF.

At least ten counts were recorded for this clonotype. The chain combines TRBV5-5 with TRBJ1-2, with D perhaps TRBD1 (6 bases). This CDR3 has 15 residues. Trimming pared 4 bases from V and 6 bases from J, leaving 19 bases between. Germline loops: CDR1 SGHKS, CDR2 YYEKEE (reference sequence). The CDR3 DNA reads as TGTGCCAGCAGCCTTACTAGACAGGCGACCCATGGCTACACCTTC. Translated, it gives CASSLTRQATHGYTF. The full variable domain, with the rest looked up from reference TRBV5-5 and TRBJ1-2, is DAGVTQSPTHLIKTRGQQVTLRCSPISGHKSVSWYQQVLGQGPQFIFQYYEKEERGRGNFPDRFSARQFPNYSSELNVNALLLGDSALYLCASSLTRQATHGYTFGSGTRLTVV.